The entry below gives a single T cell receptor beta chain sequence along with its context. The antigen remains undetermined. This sample stems from a study of cytomegalovirus exposure and HLA in healthy donors. Notes on the study in general: The CMV antigen specificity of three CMV-associated chains was confirmed through in vitro analysis.

Vbeta (60) and Jbeta (13) primers were used in the PCR. Method: immunoSEQ multiplex PCR; TCRdb's copy keeps in-frame clones and lacks some. Of some 160,000 clones listed, over 75% are singletons. The sample taken for sequencing was PBMCs. The TCR comes from a man aged 60 to 75 in good health and CMV-seronegative.

Here the CDR3 DNA reads TGTGCCAGCAGTTACTCGGGGGCAGGGTATGAAAAACTGTTTTTT. Protein sequence: CASSYSGAGYEKLFF. J is TRBJ1-4 and V is TRBV6-5, with a possible D match to TRBD1 (6 bases). This CDR3 region has 15 residues. The germline V gene has CDR1 MNHEY and CDR2 SVGAGI. Trimming removed 0 bases at V and 6 bases at J, with 11 bases between.